These 11 T cell receptor beta chains came from one sample sequenced in a study of cytomegalovirus exposure and HLA in healthy donors. 60 Vbeta and 13 Jbeta primers were used in PCR. Data came from immunoSEQ multiplex PCR; TCRdb stores just in-frame clones and leaves some out. This sample's clone table lists 70,000 to 90,000 clones. Sequenced: PBMCs. The source is a man aged 18 to 35 in good health and CMV-seropositive.

This chain joins TRBV28 and TRBJ2-7; TRBD1 is a possible D gene (6 bases). The V and J ends lost 2 bases and 3 bases respectively, with 11 bases between them. The CDR3 runs 14 residues. Germline values: CDR1 MDHEN, CDR2 SYDVKM. This chain's CDR3 is CASSLTGLGYEQYF. Written as DNA, the CDR3 is TGTGCCAGCAGTTTAACAGGGTTGGGCTACGAGCAGTACTTC.

The V call is TRBV6-5, the J call TRBJ2-7; 8 bases align to TRBD2. This CDR3 has 15 amino acids. Germline loops: CDR1 MNHEY, CDR2 SVGAGI. Unmatched junction bases numbered 13, after V lost 5 bases and J lost 7 bases. CDR3 residues: CASSRSGSILKEQYF. The CDR3 nucleotides are TGTGCCAGCAGTCGCAGCGGGAGTATACTTAAAGAGCAGTACTTC.

V gene TRBV25-1 combines with J gene TRBJ2-7; TRBD1 matches at 8 bases. This CDR3 is built from 14 residues. Germline V gene lookup returns CDR1 MGHDK and CDR2 SYGVNS. Unmatched junction bases numbered 5, after V lost 3 bases and J lost 4 bases. CDR3 sequence reads: CASSDQGARYEQYF. The DNA of the CDR3 is TGTGCCAGCAGTGACCAGGGGGCGAGGTACGAGCAGTACTTC.

The V gene is TRBV5-6, the J gene TRBJ2-5; no definite D call. Germline CDR1 reads SGHDT; CDR2 reads YYEEEE. Trimming left V 0 bases short and J 0 bases short, with 6 bases between. The CDR3 length is 14 residues. The CDR3 DNA sequence: TGTGCCAGCAGCTTGGATAGATACCAAGAGACCCAGTACTTC. Protein: CASSLDRYQETQYF.

The V gene is TRBV7-9, the J gene TRBJ1-1, with D possibly matching TRBD1 (6 bases). The V end lost 1 base, the J end lost 5 bases, and 14 bases lay between the germline ends. Germline assignment: CDR1 SEHNR and CDR2 FQNEAQ (reference sequence). CDR3 length: 15 amino acids. CDR3: CASSLGGPGVTEAFF. CDR3 DNA sequence: TGTGCCAGCAGCTTAGGGGGACCAGGGGTAACTGAAGCTTTCTTT.

This sequence joins TRBV5-1 and TRBJ2-3; TRBD2 might be the D (8 bases). The V gene lost 5 bases and the J gene lost 5 bases, with 15 bases spanning the gap. There are 14 residues in the CDR3. Germline V lookup: CDR1 SGHRS, CDR2 YFSETQ. As DNA, the CDR3 is TGCGCCAGCAGTCGGGAGGGGGCCGGAGATACGCAGTATTTT. Residues: CASSREGAGDTQYF.

The V gene is TRBV18, the J gene TRBJ1-5; weak D call: TRBD1 (5 bases). The V gene lost 3 bases and the J gene lost 0 bases, with 12 bases spanning the gap. The CDR3 has 16 amino acids. The V gene's germline CDR1 is KGHSH and CDR2 LQKENI. The CDR3 is CASSPKTTDSNQPQHF. The CDR3 region has the DNA TGTGCCAGCTCACCTAAAACGACAGATAGCAATCAGCCCCAGCATTTT.

The V call is TRBV19, the J call TRBJ2-3; D perhaps matches TRBD2 (5 bases). There are 13 residues in the CDR3. Germline loops: CDR1 LNHDA, CDR2 SQIVND (reference sequence). Trimming pared 6 bases from V and 2 bases from J, leaving 9 bases between. CDR3 DNA sequence: TGTGCCAGTAGAAGCGGTACCACAGATACGCAGTATTTT. This codes for CASRSGTTDTQYF.

The chain carries TRBV7-7 and TRBJ1-1; TRBD1 matches at 10 bases. The CDR3 is 19 amino acids. The germline gives CDR1 SSHAT, CDR2 FNYEAQ (reference sequence). V gave up 5 bases and J gave up 3 bases; unmatched junction bases: 18. CDR3 amino acids: CASSPTPRQGAVGYTEAFF. DNA of the CDR3: TGTGCCAGCAGCCCTACTCCTCGACAGGGGGCTGTAGGGTACACTGAAGCTTTCTTT.

V is TRBV19 and J is TRBJ2-1; D might be TRBD1 (6 bases). Trimming pared 1 base from V and 6 bases from J, leaving 7 bases between. The CDR3 consists of 13 residues. CDR1 and CDR2 (germline): LNHDA, SQIVND (reference sequence). CDR3 sequence (DNA): TGTGCCAGTAGTATAGGGGGGCTCAATGAGCAGTTCTTC. Amino acids: CASSIGGLNEQFF.

This sequence joins TRBV7-8 and TRBJ2-7; possibly TRBD2 for D (6 bases). The CDR3 totals 16 residues. V gave up 5 bases and J gave up 3 bases, with 20 bases separating them. The germline CDR1 and CDR2 sequences are SGHVS and FQNEAQ. CDR3 region: CASSRPGPPTSYEQYF. In DNA form, the CDR3 reads TGTGCCAGCAGCCGGCCGGGTCCCCCGACTAGCTACGAGCAGTACTTC.